This TCR beta chain comes out of a study of cytomegalovirus exposure and HLA in healthy donors. Background on the study: As released early, the data held roughly 85 million unique TCRs from HLA-typed donors. Overall study results and limits: Per a prior analysis, the majority of TCR beta V segments were productive roughly 90% or roughly 30% of the time. Later work showed greater clonal expansion in HLA-associated TCR beta chains than in equally common others. Some V segments (TRBV6-2 and TRBV6-3 among them) were excluded as indistinguishable.

As regards this clone: Antigen unknown.

It was with 60 Vbeta and 13 Jbeta primers that the PCR ran. The repertoire was sequenced with immunoSEQ multiplex PCR; TCRdb's copy has only in-frame clones and lacks some. The profile shows about 91,000 clones, under 75% of them singletons. In germline, CDR1 is SGHDT, CDR2 YYEEEE. Trimming took off 3 bases at V and 1 base at J, with 20 bases between the two ends. CDR3 length equals 17 residues. Sequencing was done on a sample of PBMCs. The sequence derives from a human donor in good health. J is TRBJ2-7 and V is TRBV5-6; D is possibly TRBD2 (6 bases). The CDR3 sequence: CASSSISRGLLSYEQYF. CDR3 bases: TGTGCCAGCAGCTCGATTTCGCGGGGCCTCCTGTCCTACGAGCAGTACTTC.